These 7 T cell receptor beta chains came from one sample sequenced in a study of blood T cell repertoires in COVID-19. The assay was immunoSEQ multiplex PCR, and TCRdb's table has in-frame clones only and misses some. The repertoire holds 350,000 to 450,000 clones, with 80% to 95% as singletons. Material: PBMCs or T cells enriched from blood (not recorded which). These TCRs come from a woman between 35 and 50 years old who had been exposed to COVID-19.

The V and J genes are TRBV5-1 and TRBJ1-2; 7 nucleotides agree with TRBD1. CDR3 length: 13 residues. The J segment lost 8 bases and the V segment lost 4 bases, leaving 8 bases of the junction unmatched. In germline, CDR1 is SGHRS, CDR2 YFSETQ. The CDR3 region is CASSVQGTGGYTF. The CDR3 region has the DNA TGCGCCAGCAGCGTACAGGGGACCGGGGGCTACACCTTC.

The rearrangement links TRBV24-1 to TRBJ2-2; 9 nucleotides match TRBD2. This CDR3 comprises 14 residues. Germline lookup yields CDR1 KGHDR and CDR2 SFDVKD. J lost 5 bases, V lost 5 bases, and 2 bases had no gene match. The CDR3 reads CATSGLAGTGELFF. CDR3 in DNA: TGTGCCACCAGTGGGCTAGCGGGGACCGGGGAGCTGTTTTTT.

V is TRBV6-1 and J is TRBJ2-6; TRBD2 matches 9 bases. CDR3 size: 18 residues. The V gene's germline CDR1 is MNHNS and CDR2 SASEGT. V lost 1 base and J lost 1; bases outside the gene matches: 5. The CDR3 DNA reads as TGTGCCAGCAGTGAAGAGCGGGGGGTGACGTCTGGGGCCAACGTCCTGACTTTC. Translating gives CASSEERGVTSGANVLTF.

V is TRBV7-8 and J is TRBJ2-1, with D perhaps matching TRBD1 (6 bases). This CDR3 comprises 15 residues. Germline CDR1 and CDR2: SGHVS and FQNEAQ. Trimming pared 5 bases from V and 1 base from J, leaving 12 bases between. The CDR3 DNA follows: TGTGCCAGCAGCCCCAGGACAGATTCCTACAATGAGCAGTTCTTC. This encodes CASSPRTDSYNEQFF.

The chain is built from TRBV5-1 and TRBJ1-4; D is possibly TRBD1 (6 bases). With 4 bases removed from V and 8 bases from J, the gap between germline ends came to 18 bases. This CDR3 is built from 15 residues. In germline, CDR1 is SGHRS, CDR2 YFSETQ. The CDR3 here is CASSLNTGKSEKLFF. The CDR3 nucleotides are TGCGCCAGCAGCCTTAATACAGGGAAGAGCGAAAAACTGTTTTTT.

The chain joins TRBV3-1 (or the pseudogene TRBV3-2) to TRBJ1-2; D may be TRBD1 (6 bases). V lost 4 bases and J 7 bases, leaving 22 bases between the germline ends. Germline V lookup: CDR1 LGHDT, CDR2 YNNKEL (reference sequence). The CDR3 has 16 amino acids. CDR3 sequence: CASSPQSVGQLGGYTF. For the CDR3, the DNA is TGTGCCAGCAGCCCACAAAGCGTAGGACAGTTGGGTGGCTACACCTTC.

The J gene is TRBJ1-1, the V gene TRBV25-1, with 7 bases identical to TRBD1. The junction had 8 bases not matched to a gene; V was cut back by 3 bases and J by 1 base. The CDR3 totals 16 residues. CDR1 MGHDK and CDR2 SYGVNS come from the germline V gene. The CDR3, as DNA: TGTGCCAGCAGTGAGCAGGCAGGGGGTACGAACACTGAAGCTTTCTTT. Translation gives CASSEQAGGTNTEAFF.